One and the same sample provided the 16 T cell receptor beta chains below, sequenced in a study of PD-1 blockade in classical Hodgkin lymphoma. The time point: cycle 4 day 1 (C4D1), after more than 5 weeks of nivolumab. Brentuximab vedotin exposure varied among the patients, all of whom had relapsed after autologous stem cell transplantation. Sequencing was performed with immunoSEQ multiplex PCR; in TCRdb, only in-frame clones are kept and a portion is missing. The table lists about 23,000 clones, 70% to 90% of them singletons. Sequenced here: peripheral blood mononuclear cells (PBMCs), sampled before the fourth cycle of nivolumab. These receptor sequences come from a human donor with classical Hodgkin lymphoma.

V gene TRBV6-5 combines with J gene TRBJ2-3; 9 nucleotides match TRBD2. Germline V gene data show CDR1 as MNHEY and CDR2 as SVGAGI. The CDR3 is 15 residues long. The junction had 3 bases not matched to a gene; V was cut back by 0 bases and J by 5 bases. The CDR3: CASSYSGLAVDTQYF. For the CDR3, the DNA is TGTGCCAGCAGTTACTCGGGACTAGCCGTAGATACGCAGTATTTT.

The rearrangement links TRBV6-6 to TRBJ2-3, with D unclear. CDR1 and CDR2 from the germline V gene are MNHNY and SVGAGI (reference sequence). Trimming left V 4 bases short and J 7 bases short, with 12 bases between. The CDR3 consists of 13 residues. CDR3 DNA: TGTGCCAGCAGTTGGGCCCGGAGTAATACGCAGTATTTT. This encodes CASSWARSNTQYF.

Relative to its sample, this clone is medium-sized. The chain uses TRBV11-2 and TRBJ2-7, with 7 bases aligning to TRBD2. Germline V CDR1 and CDR2: SGHAT, FQNNGV. The CDR3 contains 17 residues. With V trimmed by 6 bases and J by 3 bases, 17 bases remained unmatched. CDR3 region: CASSPSGEGTYYYEQYF. In DNA form, the CDR3 reads TGTGCCAGCAGTCCCTCCGGGGAGGGGACCTATTACTACGAGCAGTACTTC.

In DNA form, the CDR3 reads TGCGCCAGCAGTGATGACTACGAGCAGTACTTC. This codes for CASSDDYEQYF. The J gene is TRBJ2-7, the V gene TRBV10-1, with no clear D. The CDR3 totals 11 residues. CDR1 WNHNN and CDR2 SYGVQD come from the germline V gene (reference sequence). Trimming removed 3 bases from V and 3 bases from J, with 3 bases in between.

This clone was seen a single time. The rearrangement uses TRBV5-6 and TRBJ2-7; 12 nucleotides align to TRBD1. Germline V gene sequence: CDR1 SGHDT, CDR2 YYEEEE. With V trimmed by 1 base and J by 2 bases, 10 bases remained unmatched. The CDR3 is 18 residues long. The CDR3 protein is CASSLWDRGRFTPYEQYF. As DNA, the CDR3 is TGTGCCAGCAGCTTGTGGGACAGGGGGCGGTTTACTCCCTACGAGCAGTACTTC.

This rearrangement joins TRBV5-4 to TRBJ2-3, with 7 nucleotides matching TRBD2. With 2 bases clipped from V and 1 base from J, the junction kept 4 bases outside the gene matches. Germline CDR1 is SGHNT and CDR2 is YYREEE (reference sequence). This CDR3 region has 15 residues. CDR3: CASSFLGRGTDTQYF. The CDR3 nucleotides are TGTGCCAGCAGCTTCCTAGGGAGGGGCACAGATACGCAGTATTTT.

This chain joins TRBV7-2 and TRBJ2-7; 9 bases map to TRBD2. V trimming: 0 bases; J trimming: 3 bases; junction bases outside the gene matches: 21. The CDR3 contains 21 residues. Per the germline V gene, CDR1 is SGHTA and CDR2 is FQGNSA. The CDR3: CASSLAWTVTPVAGAGYEQYF. In DNA form, the CDR3 reads TGTGCCAGCAGCTTAGCGTGGACAGTAACCCCTGTAGCGGGAGCAGGCTACGAGCAGTACTTC.

The chain employs TRBV21-1 and TRBJ1-1; the DNA was not compared with TRBD1, the D call given in the table. TRBV21-1 is a recognized pseudogene. The CDR3 sequence is 17 residues long. The CDR3 loop is CASSKEGDRGVWTEAFF. In DNA, the CDR3 is TGTGCCAGCAGCAAAGAAGGAGACAGGGGGGTGTGGACTGAAGCTTTCTTT.

The rearrangement joins TRBV12-5 to TRBJ2-1; 8 bases are shared with TRBD1. This CDR3 spans 20 amino acids. Germline V gene sequence: CDR1 LGHNT, CDR2 FRNRAP. With V trimmed by 0 bases and J by 12 bases, 25 bases remained unmatched. Here the CDR3 reads CASGLVLFGQGKIRDSRQFF. The DNA for the CDR3 is TGTGCTAGTGGTTTGGTACTGTTCGGACAGGGCAAGATCAGGGATAGCCGGCAGTTCTTC.

The V and J genes are TRBV6-1 and TRBJ1-4; D gene unclear. This CDR3 comprises 13 residues. V gave up 8 bases and J gave up 8 bases, with 15 bases separating them. The germline CDR1 and CDR2 sequences are MNHNS and SASEGT. The CDR3 bases are TGTGCCAGCTCTGGCTTTTCTAGAGAAAAACTGTTTTTT. Translation: CASSGFSREKLFF.

This clone turned up a few times. This rearrangement joins TRBV5-1 to TRBJ2-7; the D gene is possibly TRBD1 (6 bases). V lost 0 bases and J lost 0, with 7 bases in between. The CDR3 is 14 amino acids. CDR1 and CDR2 (germline): SGHRS, YFSETQ. The CDR3 here is CASSLAGVSYEQYF. For the CDR3, the DNA is TGCGCCAGCAGCTTGGCAGGGGTCTCCTACGAGCAGTACTTC.

The chain carries TRBV30 and TRBJ1-1, with D perhaps matching TRBD1 (6 bases). V shed 8 bases and J shed 4 bases, with 14 bases lying between them. This CDR3 spans 12 amino acids. The germline gives CDR1 GTSNPN, CDR2 SVGIG (reference sequence). The chain's CDR3 is CAGDRTGTEAFF. DNA for the CDR3: TGTGCCGGAGACAGGACGGGCACTGAAGCTTTCTTT.

J is TRBJ1-2 and V is TRBV11-2, with 7 positions matching TRBD1. Unmatched junction bases numbered 6, after V lost 3 bases and J lost 5 bases. CDR1 is SGHAT and CDR2 is FQNNGV in the germline V gene. The CDR3 runs to 14 residues. DNA of the CDR3: TGTGCCAGCAGCTTCCCAGGGGGATGGTATGGCTACACCTTC. Translating gives CASSFPGGWYGYTF.

The chain employs TRBV5-1 and TRBJ2-7; the match to TRBD1 covers 10 bases. Unmatched junction bases numbered 9, after V lost 0 bases and J lost 6 bases. Germline V gene lookup returns CDR1 SGHRS and CDR2 YFSETQ. This CDR3 has 16 residues. The CDR3 reads CASSLAGQGGMGEQYF. CDR3 DNA: TGCGCCAGCAGCTTGGCAGGACAGGGGGGAATGGGCGAGCAGTACTTC. Full variable domain (outside the CDR3, taken from reference TRBV5-1 and TRBJ2-7): KAGVTQTPRYLIKTRGQQVTLSCSPISGHRSVSWYQQTPGQGLQFLFEYFSETQRNKGNFPGRFSGRQFSNSRSEMNVSTLELGDSALYLCASSLAGQGGMGEQYFGPGTRLTVT.

CDR3 protein: CAWSGSSRGQSPLHF. The CDR3 coding sequence is TGTGCCTGGAGTGGTAGTAGCAGGGGGCAATCACCCCTCCACTTT. The chain carries TRBV30 and TRBJ1-6, with 8 bases lining up with TRBD1. The J segment lost 10 bases and the V segment lost 1 base, leaving 9 bases of the junction unmatched. Germline CDR1 GTSNPN, CDR2 SVGIG (reference sequence). This CDR3 contains 15 residues.

This clone was seen a single time. V gene TRBV6-5 combines with J gene TRBJ2-3; possibly TRBD1 for D (5 bases). The V end lost 0 bases, the J end lost 4 bases, and 11 bases lay between the germline ends. The CDR3 is made up of 15 amino acids. Germline CDR1 MNHEY, CDR2 SVGAGI. CDR3 protein: CASSYSRGVADTQYF. The CDR3 coding sequence is TGTGCCAGCAGTTACTCAAGGGGTGTCGCAGATACGCAGTATTTT.